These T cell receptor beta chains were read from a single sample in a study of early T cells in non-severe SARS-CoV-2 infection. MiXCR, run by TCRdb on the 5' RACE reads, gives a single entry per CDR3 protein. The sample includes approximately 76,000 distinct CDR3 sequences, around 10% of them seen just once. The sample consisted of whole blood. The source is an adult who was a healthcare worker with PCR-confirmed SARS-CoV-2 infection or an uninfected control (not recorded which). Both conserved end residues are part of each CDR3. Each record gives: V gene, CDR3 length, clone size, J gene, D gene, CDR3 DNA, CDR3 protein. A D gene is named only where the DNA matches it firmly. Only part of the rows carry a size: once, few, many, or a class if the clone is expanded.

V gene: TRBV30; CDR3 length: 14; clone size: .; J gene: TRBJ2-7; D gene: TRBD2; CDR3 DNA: TGTGCCTGGAGTGTGAGCGGGGGCCTCTACGAGCAGTACTTC; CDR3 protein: CAWSVSGGLYEQYF
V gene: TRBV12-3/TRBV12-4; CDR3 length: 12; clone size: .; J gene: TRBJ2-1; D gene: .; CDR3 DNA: TGTGCCAGCAGTCCGACTAGGAATGAGCAGTTCTTC; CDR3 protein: CASSPTRNEQFF
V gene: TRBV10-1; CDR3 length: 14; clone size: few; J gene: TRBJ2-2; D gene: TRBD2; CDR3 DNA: TGCGCCAGCAGCCAAAGCGGGGTCCCCGGGGAGCTGTTTTTT; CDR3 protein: CASSQSGVPGELFF
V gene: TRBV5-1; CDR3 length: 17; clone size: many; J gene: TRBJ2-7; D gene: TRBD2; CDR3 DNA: TGCGCCAGCAGCTCCTCACGGGCGGGAGTAGGGACGGACGAGCAGTACTTC; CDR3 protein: CASSSSRAGVGTDEQYF
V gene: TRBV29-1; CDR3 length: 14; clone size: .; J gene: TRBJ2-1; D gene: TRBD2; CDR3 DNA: TGCAGCGGGGGACTAGCGGGAGCTACGAGTGAGCAGTTCTTC; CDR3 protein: CSGGLAGATSEQFF
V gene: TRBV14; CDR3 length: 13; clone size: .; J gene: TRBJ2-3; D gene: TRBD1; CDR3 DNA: TGTGCCAGCAGCCTACAGGGGAGAAATACGCAGTATTTT; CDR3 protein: CASSLQGRNTQYF
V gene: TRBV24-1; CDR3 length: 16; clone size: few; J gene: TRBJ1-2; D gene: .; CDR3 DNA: TGTGCCACCAGCGTCAATGGGGGAGAGGGTAACTATGGCTACACCTTC; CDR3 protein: CATSVNGGEGNYGYTF
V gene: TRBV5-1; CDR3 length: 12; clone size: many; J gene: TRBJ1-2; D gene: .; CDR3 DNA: TGCGCCACCCAAGGGGGGGGCGAGGGCTACACCTTC; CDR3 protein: CATQGGGEGYTF
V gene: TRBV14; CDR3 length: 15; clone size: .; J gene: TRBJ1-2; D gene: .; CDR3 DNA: TGTGCCAGCAGCCATAATAGAGGGTTCTTCTATGGCTACACCTTC; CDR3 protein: CASSHNRGFFYGYTF
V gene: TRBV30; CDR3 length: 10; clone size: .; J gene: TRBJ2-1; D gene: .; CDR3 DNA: TGTGCCTGGAGTAACGGTAGGCAGTTCTTC; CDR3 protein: CAWSNGRQFF
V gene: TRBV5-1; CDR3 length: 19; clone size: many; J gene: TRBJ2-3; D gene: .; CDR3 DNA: TGCGCCAGCAGCTTCCCCTTTCCCGGGAGCCTAAGGGGGGCAGATACGCAGTATTTT; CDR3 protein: CASSFPFPGSLRGADTQYF
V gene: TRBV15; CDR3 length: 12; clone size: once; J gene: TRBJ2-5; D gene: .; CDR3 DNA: TGTGCCACCAGCAGATCTCAAGAGACCCCGTACTTC; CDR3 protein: CATSRSQETPYF
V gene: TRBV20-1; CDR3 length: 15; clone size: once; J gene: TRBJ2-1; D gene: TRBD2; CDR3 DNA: TGCAGTGCGCGGGGACTAGGGATCTCCTACAATGAGCAGTTCTTC; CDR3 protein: CSARGLGISYNEQFF
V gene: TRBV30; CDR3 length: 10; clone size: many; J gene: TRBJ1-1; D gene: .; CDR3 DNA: TGTGCCTGGATAACAGGGAAAGCTTTCTTT; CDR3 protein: CAWITGKAFF
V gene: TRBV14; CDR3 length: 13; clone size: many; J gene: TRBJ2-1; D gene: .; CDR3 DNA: TGTGCCAGCAGCCAATCTACAGGGAGTGAGCAGTTCTTC; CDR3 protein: CASSQSTGSEQFF
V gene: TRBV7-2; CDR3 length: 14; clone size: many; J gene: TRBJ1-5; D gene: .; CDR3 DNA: TGTGCCAGCAGCTTAGGGGGGCGGAATCAGCCCCAGCATTTT; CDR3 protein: CASSLGGRNQPQHF
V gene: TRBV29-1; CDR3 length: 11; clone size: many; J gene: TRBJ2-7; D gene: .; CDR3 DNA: TGCAGCGTCGGGCGACAGTACGAGCAGTACTTC; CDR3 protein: CSVGRQYEQYF
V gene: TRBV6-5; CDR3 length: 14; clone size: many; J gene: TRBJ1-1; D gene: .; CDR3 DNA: TGTGCCAGCAGTCGTGACAGCTTGAACACTGAAGCTTTCTTT; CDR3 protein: CASSRDSLNTEAFF
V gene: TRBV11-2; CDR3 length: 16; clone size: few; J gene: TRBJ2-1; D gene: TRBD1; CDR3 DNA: TGTGCCAGCAGCTTAGATCAGGGGGTTTCATACAATGAGCAGTTCTTC; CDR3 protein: CASSLDQGVSYNEQFF
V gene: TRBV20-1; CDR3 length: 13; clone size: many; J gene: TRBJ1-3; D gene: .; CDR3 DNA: TGCAGTGCTAGCCAGGGAGCTGGAAACACCATATATTTT; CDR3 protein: CSASQGAGNTIYF
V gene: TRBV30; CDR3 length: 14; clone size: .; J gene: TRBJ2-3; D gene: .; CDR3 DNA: TGTGCCTGGAGTGCTAGCGAGTCCACAGATACGCAGTATTTT; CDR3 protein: CAWSASESTDTQYF
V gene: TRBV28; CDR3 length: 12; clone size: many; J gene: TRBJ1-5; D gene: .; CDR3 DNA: TGTGCCAGCAGTTTAGGTAGGCAGCCCCAGCATTTT; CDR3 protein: CASSLGRQPQHF
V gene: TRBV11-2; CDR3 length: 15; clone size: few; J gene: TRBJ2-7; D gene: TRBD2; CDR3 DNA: TGTGCCAGCACCATTTTAGCGGGAAGTTATCGCGAGCAGTACTTC; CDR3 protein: CASTILAGSYREQYF
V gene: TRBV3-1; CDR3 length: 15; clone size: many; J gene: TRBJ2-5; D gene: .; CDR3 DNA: TGTGCCAGCAGCCAAAAAAGCCAGCTGTCAGAGACCCAGTACTTC; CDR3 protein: CASSQKSQLSETQYF
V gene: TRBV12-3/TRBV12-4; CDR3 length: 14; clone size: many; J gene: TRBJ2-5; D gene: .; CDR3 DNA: TGTGCCAGCAGTTTAGCCGGGGGTGAAGAGACCCAGTACTTC; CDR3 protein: CASSLAGGEETQYF
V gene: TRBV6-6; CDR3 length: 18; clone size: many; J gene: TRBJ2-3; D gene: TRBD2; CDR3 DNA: TGTGCCAGCAGCTCGCCCCCGGGTGGCGGGGGGATACCAGATACGCAGTATTTT; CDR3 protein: CASSSPPGGGGIPDTQYF
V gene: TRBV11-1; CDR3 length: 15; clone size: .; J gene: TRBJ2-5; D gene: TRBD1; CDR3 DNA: TGTGCCAGCAGCTTACCCCGGGGACAGCAAGAGACCCAGTACTTC; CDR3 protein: CASSLPRGQQETQYF
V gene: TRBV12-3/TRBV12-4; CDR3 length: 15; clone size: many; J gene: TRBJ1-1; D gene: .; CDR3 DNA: TGTGCCAGCAGACCGACGCGGGCGGGAAGCACTGAAGCTTTCTTT; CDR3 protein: CASRPTRAGSTEAFF
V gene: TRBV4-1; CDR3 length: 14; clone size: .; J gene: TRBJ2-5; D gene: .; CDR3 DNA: TGCGCCAGCAGCCAAGACCGGCAGGGGTTGACCCAGTACTTC; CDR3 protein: CASSQDRQGLTQYF
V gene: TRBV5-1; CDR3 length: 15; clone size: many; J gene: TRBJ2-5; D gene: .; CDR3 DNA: TGCGCCAGCAGCCTAGGCGATGGAAGGCAAGAGACCCAGTACTTC; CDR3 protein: CASSLGDGRQETQYF
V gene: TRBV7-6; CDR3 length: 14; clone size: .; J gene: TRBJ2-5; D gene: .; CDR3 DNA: TGTGCCAGCAGCCTGGAGGCCGGCGAGGAGACCCAGTACTTC; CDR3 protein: CASSLEAGEETQYF
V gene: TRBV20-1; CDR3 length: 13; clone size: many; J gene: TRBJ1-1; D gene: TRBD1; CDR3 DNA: TGCAGTGCTATAAGACAGGGGGCCACTGAAGCTTTCTTT; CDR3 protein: CSAIRQGATEAFF
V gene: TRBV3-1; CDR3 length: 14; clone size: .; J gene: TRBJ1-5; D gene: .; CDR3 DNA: TGTGCCAGCAGCCGGGGACATACCAATCAGCCCCAGCATTTT; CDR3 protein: CASSRGHTNQPQHF
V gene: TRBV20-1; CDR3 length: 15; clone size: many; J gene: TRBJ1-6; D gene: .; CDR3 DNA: TGCAGTGCTCGCTGGTCCCCGACGAATAATTCACCCCTCCACTTT; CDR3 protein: CSARWSPTNNSPLHF
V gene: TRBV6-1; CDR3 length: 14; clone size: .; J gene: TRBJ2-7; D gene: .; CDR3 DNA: TGTGCCAGCAGTGAAACCCTGGGGGGCTACGAGCAGTACTTC; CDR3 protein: CASSETLGGYEQYF
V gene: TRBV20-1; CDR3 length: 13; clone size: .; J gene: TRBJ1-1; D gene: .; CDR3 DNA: TGCAGTGCTGAGGGCAGGGAGGCCACTGAAGCTTTCTTT; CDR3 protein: CSAEGREATEAFF
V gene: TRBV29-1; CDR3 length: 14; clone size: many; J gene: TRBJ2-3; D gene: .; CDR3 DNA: TGCAGCGTTGTCCGGGCCGCGGGCACAGATACGCAGTATTTT; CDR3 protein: CSVVRAAGTDTQYF
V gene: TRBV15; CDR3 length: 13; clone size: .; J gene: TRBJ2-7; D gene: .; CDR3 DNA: TGTGCCACCAGCAGAGATTTGGAGGGGGAGCAGTACTTC; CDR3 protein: CATSRDLEGEQYF
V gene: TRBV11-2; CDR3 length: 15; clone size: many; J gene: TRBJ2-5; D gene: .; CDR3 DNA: TGTGCCAGCAGCTTGCGGGATTCCCACGAGGGGGCCCAGTACTTC; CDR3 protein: CASSLRDSHEGAQYF
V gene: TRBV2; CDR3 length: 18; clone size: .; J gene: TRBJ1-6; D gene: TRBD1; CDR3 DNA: TGTGCCAGCAGTGAAGTCTTGGGACAGGGGCCCATACATTCACCCCTCCACTTT; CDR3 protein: CASSEVLGQGPIHSPLHF
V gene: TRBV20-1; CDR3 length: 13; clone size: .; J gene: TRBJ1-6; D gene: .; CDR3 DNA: TGCAGTGCTAGCGGGACACTTAATTCACCCCTCCACTTT; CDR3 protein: CSASGTLNSPLHF
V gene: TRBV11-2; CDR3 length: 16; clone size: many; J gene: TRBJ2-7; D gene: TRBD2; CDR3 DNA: TGTGCCAGCAGCTTAGGACGGGAGGAACTATTGTACGAGCAGTACTTC; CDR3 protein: CASSLGREELLYEQYF
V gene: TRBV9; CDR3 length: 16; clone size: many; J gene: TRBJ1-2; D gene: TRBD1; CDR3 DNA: TGTGCCAGCAGCGTAGGCCAAGGGGGCCCAGCGGCTGGCTACACCTTC; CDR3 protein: CASSVGQGGPAAGYTF
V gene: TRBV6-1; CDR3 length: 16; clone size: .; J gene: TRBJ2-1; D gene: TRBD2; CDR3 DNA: TGTGCCAGCAGTGATCTGGGGCTAGCGGGATACGAGGAGCAGTTCTTC; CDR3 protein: CASSDLGLAGYEEQFF
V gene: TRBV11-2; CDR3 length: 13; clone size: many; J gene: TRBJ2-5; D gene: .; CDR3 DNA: TGTGCCAGCAGCCCCGGGATGTTGGAGACCCAGTACTTC; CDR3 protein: CASSPGMLETQYF
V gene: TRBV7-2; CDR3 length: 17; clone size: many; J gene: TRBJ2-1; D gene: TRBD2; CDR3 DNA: TGTGCCAGCAGCCCTTATTTTAGCGGGACAACCTACAATGAGCAGTTCTTC; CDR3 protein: CASSPYFSGTTYNEQFF
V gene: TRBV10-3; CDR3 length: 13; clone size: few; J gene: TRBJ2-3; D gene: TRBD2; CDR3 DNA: TGTGCCAGCAAGAGCGGGGGCACAGATACGCAGTATTTT; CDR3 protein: CASKSGGTDTQYF
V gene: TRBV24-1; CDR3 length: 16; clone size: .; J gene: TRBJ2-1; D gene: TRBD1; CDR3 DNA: TGTGCCACCAGTGACCTCCGGGACAGGGGTGACAATGAGCAGTTCTTC; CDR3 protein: CATSDLRDRGDNEQFF
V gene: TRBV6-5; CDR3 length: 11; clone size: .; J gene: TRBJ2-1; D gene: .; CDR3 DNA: TGTGCCAGCACCACCAACAATGAGCAGTTCTTC; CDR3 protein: CASTTNNEQFF
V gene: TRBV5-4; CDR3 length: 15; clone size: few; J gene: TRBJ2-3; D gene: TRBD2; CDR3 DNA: TGTGCCAGCAGCGGGGGGGGAGCTAGCACAGATACGCAGTATTTT; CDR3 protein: CASSGGGASTDTQYF
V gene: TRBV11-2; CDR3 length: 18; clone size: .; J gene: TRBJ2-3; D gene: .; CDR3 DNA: TGTGCCAGCAGCTTAGGGGGCCTGGGCCGAGATCCCACAGATACGCAGTATTTT; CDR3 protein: CASSLGGLGRDPTDTQYF
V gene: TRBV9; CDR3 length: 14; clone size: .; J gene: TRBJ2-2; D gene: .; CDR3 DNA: TGTGCCAGCAGCGTAGCTGGGTTGCCCGGGGAGCTGTTTTTT; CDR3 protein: CASSVAGLPGELFF
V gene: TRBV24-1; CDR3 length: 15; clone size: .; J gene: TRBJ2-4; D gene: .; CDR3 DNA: TGTGCCACCAGTGAAGCCGATTCAGCCAAAAACTTTCAGTACTTC; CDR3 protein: CATSEADSAKNFQYF
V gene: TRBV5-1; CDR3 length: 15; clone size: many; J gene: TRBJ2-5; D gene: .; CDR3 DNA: TGCGCCAGCAGCTTGGACGCGATCCCAAGGGAGACCCAGTACTTC; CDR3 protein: CASSLDAIPRETQYF
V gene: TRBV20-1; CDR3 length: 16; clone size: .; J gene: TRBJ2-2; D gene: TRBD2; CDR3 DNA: TGCAGTGCTAAAACTAGCGGGGGGACGAACACCGGGGAGCTGTTTTTT; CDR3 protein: CSAKTSGGTNTGELFF
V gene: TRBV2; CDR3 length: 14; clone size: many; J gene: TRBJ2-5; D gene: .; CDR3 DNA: TGTGCCAGCACCCGAACGACTCTTCAAGAGACCCAGTACTTC; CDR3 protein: CASTRTTLQETQYF
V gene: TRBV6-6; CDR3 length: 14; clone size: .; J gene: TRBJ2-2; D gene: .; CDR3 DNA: TGTGCCAGCAGTTACGCTGCGCCGACCGGGGAGCTGTTTTTT; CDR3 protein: CASSYAAPTGELFF